These 9 T cell receptor beta chains were all obtained from the same sample, sequenced in a study of blood T cell repertoires in COVID-19. The data were produced by immunoSEQ multiplex PCR, yet TCRdb's version contains in-frame clones alone and is incomplete. The sample holds approximately 70,000 clones, more than 65% seen once. The sequenced material came from peripheral blood. Receptor source: an elderly woman with active or convalescent COVID-19.

J is TRBJ1-3 and V is TRBV9; D is uncertain. The CDR3 is 15 residues long. CDR1 is SGDLS, CDR2 YYNGEE, per germline. V dropped 0 bases and J dropped 0 bases, with 7 bases sitting between them. The DNA for the CDR3 is TGTGCCAGCAGCGTAGATACCGGCTCTGGAAACACCATATATTTT. This translates into CASSVDTGSGNTIYF.

The CDR3 loop is CASRGGKGNNSPLHF. CDR3 nucleotide sequence: TGTGCCAGCAGGGGGGGGAAGGGAAATAATTCACCCCTCCACTTT. The V gene is TRBV6-6, the J gene TRBJ1-6; TRBD1 is a possible D gene (5 bases). CDR3 size: 15 residues. V lost 6 bases and J lost 5, with 14 bases in between. From germline, CDR1 is MNHNY and CDR2 SVGAGI (reference sequence).

This chain joins TRBV7-6 and TRBJ1-1; D call uncertain. In germline, CDR1 is SGHVS, CDR2 FNYEAQ. There are 15 residues in the CDR3. Trimming took 4 bases from V and 2 from J, leaving 14 bases between them. The CDR3 sequence is CASSSVAGFNTEAFF. CDR3 DNA sequence: TGTGCCAGCAGCTCCGTTGCGGGATTCAACACTGAAGCTTTCTTT.

The chain is built from TRBV28 and TRBJ2-1, with 9 bases identical to TRBD1. With 6 bases clipped from V and 10 bases from J, the junction kept 13 bases outside the gene matches. Germline V gene data show CDR1 as MDHEN and CDR2 as SYDVKM. The CDR3 is 15 amino acids. CDR3 sequence reads: CASSRRGTGLREQFF. CDR3 nucleotides: TGTGCCAGCAGCCGCCGCGGGACAGGGCTCAGGGAGCAGTTCTTC.

The rearrangement links TRBV28 to TRBJ2-7, with TRBD1 identical over 9 bases. Germline-derived CDR1 and CDR2 are MDHEN and SYDVKM. The CDR3 is 15 amino acids. The J segment lost 1 base and the V segment lost 6 bases, leaving 7 bases of the junction unmatched. CDR3 sequence reads: CASRPGGTGSYEQYF. The CDR3 region has the DNA TGTGCCAGCAGGCCCGGGGGGACAGGGTCCTACGAGCAGTACTTC.

The chain carries TRBV29-1 and TRBJ2-1, with D possibly being TRBD2 (7 bases). This CDR3 contains 14 residues. With 7 bases removed from V and 3 bases from J, the gap between germline ends came to 16 bases. Per germline, CDR1 SQVTM and CDR2 ANQGSEA. Here the CDR3 DNA reads TGCAGCGCGACGACGGGGGGCTTCTACAATGAGCAGTTCTTC. Translation gives CSATTGGFYNEQFF.

This clone was detected only a few times. This rearrangement joins TRBV7-2 to TRBJ2-3; a possible D gene is TRBD2 (6 bases). The CDR3 covers 16 residues. Trimming stripped 3 bases from V and 6 bases from J, with 19 bases between. CDR1 is SGHTA and CDR2 is FQGNSA in the germline V gene. In nucleotides, the CDR3 is TGTGCCAGCAGCTTTACCCGGGGCAGGGACTGGGATACGCAGTATTTT. This sequence encodes CASSFTRGRDWDTQYF.

This clone has a handful of counts. The V and J genes are TRBV5-8 and TRBJ2-3; the D gene is possibly TRBD2 (5 bases). The V end was cut by 3 bases, the J end by 3 bases, with 11 bases between. Germline V gives CDR1 SGHTS, CDR2 YDEGEE. CDR3 size: 14 residues. The CDR3 coding sequence is TGTGCCAGCAGCTCGAGGGTAAGGACAGATACGCAGTATTTT. This codes for CASSSRVRTDTQYF.

The rearrangement uses TRBV24-1 and TRBJ2-5, with a tentative D call TRBD1 (5 bases). This CDR3 has 15 residues. V was shortened by 1 base and J by 5 bases, with 13 bases between the two germline ends. The germline gives CDR1 KGHDR, CDR2 SFDVKD. This CDR3 is CATSDFRGAAETQYF. The CDR3 coding sequence is TGTGCCACCAGTGATTTTAGGGGCGCGGCGGAGACCCAGTACTTC.